This T cell receptor (beta chain) was captured in a study of blood T cell repertoires in COVID-19 (dated by TCRdb to about 2020). Broadly, across the study: The collaborator samples originated in the United States, Italy and Spain and spanned the acute and convalescent phases of COVID-19. The material from the prospective study consisted of cDNA or gDNA derived from T cells, B-cell-depleted T cells, or PBMCs. The dataset comprised deeply sampled blood TCRbeta repertoires from subjects exposed to, actively infected with, or recovered from COVID-19. A freely available public database, intended as a resource for researchers studying the immune response to SARS-CoV-2, is where the repertoires were released. Samples were obtained from the ongoing ImmuneRACE study (first 160 participants) and from roughly 1,300 subjects provided by 6 global collaborators. A de-identified subject ID, COVID-19 status, age in years and sex were almost always included in the sample metadata. Where available, HLA class I and class II types were obtained from metadata supplied by the sample provider rather than from assay-based typing. The full study reports these points: The quantity of clinical and demographic metadata differed by source and by participant and was supplied without curation.

Whole blood was collected in K2EDTA tubes by collaborating institutions according to the institutions' own protocols. Collaborator samples were shipped for TCRbeta analysis as frozen whole blood, isolated PBMCs, or DNA extracted from either sample type. The germline V gene gives CDR1 as SGHRS and CDR2 as YFSETQ. The CDR3 goes from the cysteine to the phenylalanine over 14 residues. Just the 42-base CDR3 DNA is kept, in frame starting at base 1. Trimming takes 5 bases off V and 6 bases off J; junction bases not matched to a gene: 8. As for this clone: The antigen it recognizes is unknown. No much larger clone exists at a distance of one base, and base qualities are not known.

The immunoSEQ Assay, a bias-controlled multiplex PCR, was used to amplify TCRbeta CDR3 regions from genomic DNA. As for how the authors treated the data: The number of nucleated cells in each sample was estimated by amplification of reference gene primers within the assay. To quantify the absolute abundance of each unique TCRbeta CDR3 rearrangement, sequence reads were collapsed and filtered. For each sample, productive Simpson clonality was calculated as the square root of Simpson's diversity index across productive rearrangements. What TCRdb holds here is the immuneACCESS table cut down to in-frame rearrangements. Part of the clones is not present; checked against another copy, under half of the missing clones reflect an unresolved V gene, and the others are unexplained. V and J calls and clone size are given by that table; D and trimming were obtained from the DNA. The table for this sample lists about 35,000 clones; about four fifths of them were counted only once. The ten largest clones take up 41% of the sample.

Rearrangement joined TRBV5-1 to TRBJ1-2, with 9 bases matching TRBD1. The source of this sequence is a man of 80 years or more with active or convalescent COVID-19. The sample comprised peripheral blood. The CDR3 protein: CASRTGTGNNGYTF. The DNA sequence is as follows: TGCGCCAGCAGAACCGGGACAGGGAATAATGGCTACACCTTC.